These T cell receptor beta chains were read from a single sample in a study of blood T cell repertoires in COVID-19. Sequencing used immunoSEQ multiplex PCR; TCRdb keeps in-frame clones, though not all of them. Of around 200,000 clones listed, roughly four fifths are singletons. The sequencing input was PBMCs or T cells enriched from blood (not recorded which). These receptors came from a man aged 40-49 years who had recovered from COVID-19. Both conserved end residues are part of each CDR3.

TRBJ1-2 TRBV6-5 CASSYGGARGYTF
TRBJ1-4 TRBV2 CASRRGNEKLFF
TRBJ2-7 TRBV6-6 CATSLSSYEQYF
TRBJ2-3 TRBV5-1 CASSSSFFTDTQYF
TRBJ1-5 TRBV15 CATSSDRDRGRPQHF
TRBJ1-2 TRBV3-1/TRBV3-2 CASSHGRGLYTF
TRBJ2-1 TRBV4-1 CASSPTQGADLGEQFF
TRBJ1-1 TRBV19 CASSITGERAEAFF
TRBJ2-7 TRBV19 CASSIAGVDYEQYF
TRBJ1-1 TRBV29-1 CSAKTVNTEAFF
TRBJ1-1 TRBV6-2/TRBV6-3 CASSYLRTGGEAFF
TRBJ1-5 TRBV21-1 CASSNGGRDQPQHF
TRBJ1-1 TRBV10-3 CAISESQGNTEAFF
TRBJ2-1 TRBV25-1 CASSGTAQGYNEQFF
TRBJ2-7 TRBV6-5 CASSYESSYEQYF
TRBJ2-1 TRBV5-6 CASSLTSLEQFF